This T cell receptor beta chain emerged from a study of blood T cell repertoires in COVID-19 (dated by TCRdb to 2019 to 2021). About the full investigation: The collaborator samples originated in the United States, Italy and Spain and spanned the acute and convalescent phases of COVID-19. The prospective study material was composed of cDNA or gDNA derived from T cells, B-cell-depleted T cells, or PBMCs. Subjects who had been exposed to COVID-19, were actively infected with it, or had recovered from it provided the deeply sampled blood TCRbeta repertoires that made up the dataset. The repertoires were made available in a free public database intended to serve as a resource for research on the immune response to SARS-CoV-2. Samples came from the ongoing ImmuneRACE study (first 160 participants) plus 1,254 subjects from 6 global collaborators. Sample metadata almost always included a de-identified subject ID, COVID-19 status, age in years and sex. Where HLA class I and class II types were available, the types were taken from metadata supplied by the sample provider, not from assay-based typing. Overall study results and their limits: The amount of clinical and demographic metadata varied by source and participant and was provided uncurated.

Each collaborating institution followed its own protocols to collect whole blood in K2EDTA tubes. Collaborator samples were shipped for TCRbeta analysis as frozen whole blood, isolated PBMCs, or DNA extracted from either sample type. Trimming removed 9 bases from V and 6 bases from J; the gene matches leave 18 bases unexplained. Reading the germline V gene (reference sequence) gives CDR1 SEHNR and CDR2 FQNEAQ. The cysteine opens and the phenylalanine closes a CDR3 of 17 amino acids. Kept here is only the CDR3 DNA, which spans 51 bases and is read in frame from base 1. With respect to this clone: The antigen it binds to is not known. The record has no base qualities; no much larger clone is one base away.

TCRbeta CDR3 regions were amplified from genomic DNA using the immunoSEQ Assay, a bias-controlled multiplex PCR. Regarding the original processing steps: The number of nucleated cells in each sample was estimated from the amplification of reference gene primers within the assay. Sequence reads were collapsed and filtered to measure the absolute abundance of every unique TCRbeta CDR3 rearrangement. For each sample, productive Simpson clonality was calculated as the square root of Simpson's diversity index across productive rearrangements. Not all clones reach the TCRdb copy of this immuneACCESS table, which keeps in-frame sequences only. Checked studies attribute under half of the gap to unresolved V genes and leave the rest unexplained. V, J and clone size were drawn from that table, and D and trimming were deduced from the DNA. This sample comprises 25,000 to 40,000 clones, around 90% of them detected only once. The leading ten clones occupy more than 12% of the sample.

The sample taken for sequencing was peripheral blood. The sequence was collected from a man in his 60s with active COVID-19. The chain links TRBV7-9 with TRBJ1-2; TRBD1 aligns with 11 central bases. The DNA reads as follows: TGTGCCAGTACAGGGACAGGGGGTAGGATTGGCACCAATGGCTACACCTTC. This gives the protein CASTGTGGRIGTNGYTF.